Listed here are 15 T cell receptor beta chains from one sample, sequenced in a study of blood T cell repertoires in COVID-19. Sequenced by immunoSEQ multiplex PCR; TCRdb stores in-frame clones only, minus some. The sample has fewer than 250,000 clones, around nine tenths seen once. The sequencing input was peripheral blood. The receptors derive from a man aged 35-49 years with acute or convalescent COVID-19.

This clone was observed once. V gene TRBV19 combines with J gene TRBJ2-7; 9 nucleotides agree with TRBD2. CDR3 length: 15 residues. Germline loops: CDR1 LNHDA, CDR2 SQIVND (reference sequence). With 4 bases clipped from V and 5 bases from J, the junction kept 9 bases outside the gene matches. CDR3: CASSSRASGIHEQYF. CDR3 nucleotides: TGTGCCAGTAGTAGTCGGGCTAGCGGGATCCACGAGCAGTACTTC.

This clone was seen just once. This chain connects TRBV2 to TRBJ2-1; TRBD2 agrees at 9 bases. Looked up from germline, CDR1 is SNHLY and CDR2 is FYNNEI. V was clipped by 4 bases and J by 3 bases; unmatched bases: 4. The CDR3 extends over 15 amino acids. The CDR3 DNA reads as TGTGCCAGCAGTGGTGGAGCGGGGGGCTACAATGAGCAGTTCTTC. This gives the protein CASSGGAGGYNEQFF.

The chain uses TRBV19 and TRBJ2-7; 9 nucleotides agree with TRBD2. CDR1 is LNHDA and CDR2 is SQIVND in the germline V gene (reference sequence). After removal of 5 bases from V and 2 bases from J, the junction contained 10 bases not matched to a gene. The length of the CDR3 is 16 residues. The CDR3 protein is CASSPQTSGLPYEQYF. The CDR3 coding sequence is TGTGCCAGTAGTCCCCAGACTAGCGGCTTACCCTACGAGCAGTACTTC.

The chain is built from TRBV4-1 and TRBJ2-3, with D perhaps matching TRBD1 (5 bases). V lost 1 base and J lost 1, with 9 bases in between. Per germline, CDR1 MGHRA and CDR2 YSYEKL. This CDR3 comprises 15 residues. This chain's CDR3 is CASSQVGLRTDTQYF. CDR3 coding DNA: TGCGCCAGCAGCCAAGTGGGGCTACGCACAGATACGCAGTATTTT.

The DNA for the CDR3 is TGTGCCAGCAGTTTACGGGCGGGTTTCGGTGAGCAGTTCTTC. This gives the protein CASSLRAGFGEQFF. The V call is TRBV27, the J call TRBJ2-1, with D possibly matching TRBD2 (5 bases). Between the trimmed V and J ends, which lost 2 bases and 9 bases, there was a span of 14 bases. The CDR3 is made up of 14 amino acids. The germline V gene has CDR1 MNHEY and CDR2 SMNVEV (reference sequence).

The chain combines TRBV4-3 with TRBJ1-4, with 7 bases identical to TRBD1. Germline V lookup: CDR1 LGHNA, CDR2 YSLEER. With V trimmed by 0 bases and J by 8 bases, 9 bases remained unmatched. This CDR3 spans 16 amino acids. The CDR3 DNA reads TGCGCCAGCAGCCAAGATTTCAGGGGGGCGAGCGAAAAACTGTTTTTT. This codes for CASSQDFRGASEKLFF.

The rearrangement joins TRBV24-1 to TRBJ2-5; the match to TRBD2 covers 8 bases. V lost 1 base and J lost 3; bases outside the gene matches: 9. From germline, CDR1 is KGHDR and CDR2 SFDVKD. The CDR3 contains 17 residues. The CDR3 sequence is CATSDLTSGVGEETQYF. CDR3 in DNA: TGTGCCACCAGTGATTTAACTAGCGGAGTGGGGGAAGAGACCCAGTACTTC.

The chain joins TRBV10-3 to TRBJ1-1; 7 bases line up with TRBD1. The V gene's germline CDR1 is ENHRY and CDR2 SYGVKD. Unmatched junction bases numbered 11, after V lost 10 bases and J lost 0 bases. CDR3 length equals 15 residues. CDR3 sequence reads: CATAADRTMNTEAFF. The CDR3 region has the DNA TGTGCCACCGCCGCGGACAGGACCATGAACACTGAAGCTTTCTTT.

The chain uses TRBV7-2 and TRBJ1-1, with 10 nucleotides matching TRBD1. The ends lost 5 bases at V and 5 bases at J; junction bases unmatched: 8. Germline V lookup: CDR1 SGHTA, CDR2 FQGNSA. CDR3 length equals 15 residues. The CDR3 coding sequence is TGTGCCAGCAGCGCCCAGACAGGGGGCTTTACTGAAGCTTTCTTT. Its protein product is CASSAQTGGFTEAFF.

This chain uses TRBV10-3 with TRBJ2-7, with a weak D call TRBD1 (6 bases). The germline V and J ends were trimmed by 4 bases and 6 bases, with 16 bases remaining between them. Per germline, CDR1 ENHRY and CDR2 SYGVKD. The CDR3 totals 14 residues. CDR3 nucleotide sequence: TGTGCCATCAGTGTGGACAGAATTCCCTCCGAGCAGTACTTC. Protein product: CAISVDRIPSEQYF.

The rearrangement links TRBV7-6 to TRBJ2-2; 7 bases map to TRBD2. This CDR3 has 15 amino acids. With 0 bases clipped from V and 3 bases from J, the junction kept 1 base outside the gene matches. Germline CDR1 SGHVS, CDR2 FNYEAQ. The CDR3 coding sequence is TGTGCCAGCAGCTTAGCTGGGAGGGACACCGGGGAGCTGTTTTTT. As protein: CASSLAGRDTGELFF.

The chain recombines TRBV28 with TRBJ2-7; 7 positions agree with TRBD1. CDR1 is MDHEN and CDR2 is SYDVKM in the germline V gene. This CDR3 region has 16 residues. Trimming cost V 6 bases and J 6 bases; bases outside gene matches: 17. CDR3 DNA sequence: TGTGCCAGCAGCCCCGGCCGGAGGCAGGGGGTGGGCGAGCAGTACTTC. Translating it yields CASSPGRRQGVGEQYF.

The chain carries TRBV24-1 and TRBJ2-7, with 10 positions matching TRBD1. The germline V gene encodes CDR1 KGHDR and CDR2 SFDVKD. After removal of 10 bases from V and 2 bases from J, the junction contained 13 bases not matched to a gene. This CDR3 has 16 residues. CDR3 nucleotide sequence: TGTGCCACGAGGGTACACCGGACAGGGGGTCCCTACGAGCAGTACTTC. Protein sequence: CATRVHRTGGPYEQYF.

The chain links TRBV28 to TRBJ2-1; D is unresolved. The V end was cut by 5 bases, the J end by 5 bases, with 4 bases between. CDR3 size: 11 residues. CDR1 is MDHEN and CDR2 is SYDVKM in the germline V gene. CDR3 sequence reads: CASSPNNEQFF. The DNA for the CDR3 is TGTGCCAGCAGTCCTAACAATGAGCAGTTCTTC.

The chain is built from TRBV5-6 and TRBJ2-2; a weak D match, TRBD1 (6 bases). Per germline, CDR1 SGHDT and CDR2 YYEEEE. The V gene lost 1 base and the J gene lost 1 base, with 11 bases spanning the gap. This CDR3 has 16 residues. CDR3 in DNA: TGTGCCAGCAGCTTGAGGACAGACTGGAACACCGGGGAGCTGTTTTTT. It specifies CASSLRTDWNTGELFF. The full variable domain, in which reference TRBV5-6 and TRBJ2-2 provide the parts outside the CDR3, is DAGVTQSPTHLIKTRGQQVTLRCSPKSGHDTVSWYQQALGQGPQFIFQYYEEEERQRGNFPDRFSGHQFPNYSSELNVNALLLGDSALYLCASSLRTDWNTGELFFGEGSRLTVL.